These 20 T cell receptor beta chains were all obtained from the same sample, sequenced in a study of blood T cell repertoires in COVID-19. Assay: immunoSEQ multiplex PCR; the TCRdb copy retains only in-frame clones and omits some. The sample holds almost 250,000 clones, around 88% seen once. Material for sequencing was PBMCs or T cells enriched from blood (not recorded which). Every receptor here comes from a woman in her twenties or thirties who had recovered from COVID-19.

The V call is TRBV7-9, the J call TRBJ1-2; 7 bases line up with TRBD1. V shed 1 base and J 4 bases; nucleotides not matched to a gene: 12. CDR3 length: 17 amino acids. Germline V gene sequence: CDR1 SEHNR, CDR2 FQNEAQ (reference sequence). CDR3 bases: TGTGCCAGCAGCTTAGTTGGACAGGTCTCTACATTCTATGGCTACACCTTC. Translation gives CASSLVGQVSTFYGYTF.

This chain uses TRBV27 with TRBJ1-6; 8 bases align to TRBD1. The CDR3 runs to 17 residues. The trim removed 2 bases at V and 5 bases at J, leaving 8 bases unmatched. CDR1 is MNHEY, CDR2 SMNVEV, per germline (reference sequence). CDR3 bases: TGTGCCAGCAGTTTAGAGGCAGGGGGCGAGAATAATTCACCCCTCCACTTT. This codes for CASSLEAGGENNSPLHF.

The V and J genes are TRBV19 and TRBJ1-5; TRBD1 matches 8 bases. CDR1 is LNHDA and CDR2 is SQIVND in the germline V gene (reference sequence). The CDR3 is made up of 17 amino acids. Trimming removed 6 bases from V and 5 bases from J; junction bases left unmatched: 15. Here the CDR3 DNA reads TGTGCCAGTAGCGTACCCCTCGGACAGGGAGCGGATCAGCCCCAGCATTTT. The encoded protein is CASSVPLGQGADQPQHF.

CDR3 sequence reads: CASSLGPAGPSDTQYF. The CDR3 DNA reads TGTGCCAGCAGCTTAGGGCCGGCGGGGCCTTCTGATACGCAGTATTTT. V is TRBV7-2 and J is TRBJ2-3; maybe TRBD2 (6 bases). Between the trimmed V and J ends, which lost 1 base and 6 bases, there was a span of 17 bases. Germline-derived CDR1 and CDR2 are SGHTA and FQGNSA. The length of the CDR3 is 16 residues. The full variable domain, its missing parts supplied by reference TRBV7-2 and TRBJ2-3, is GAGVSQSPSNKVTEKGKDVELRCDPISGHTALYWYRQSLGQGLEFLIYFQGNSAPDKSGLPSDRFSAERTGGSVSTLTIQRTQQEDSAVYLCASSLGPAGPSDTQYFGPGTRLTVL.

This clone was picked up one time. This chain uses TRBV4-2 with TRBJ2-7; 13 positions match TRBD2. The germline gives CDR1 LGHNA, CDR2 YNFKEQ. V shed 3 bases, J shed 5 bases, and the junction held 7 bases outside the gene matches. The CDR3 totals 16 residues. This chain's CDR3 is CASSQAAGTSGDEQYF. DNA for the CDR3: TGTGCCAGCAGCCAGGCTGCCGGGACTAGCGGGGACGAGCAGTACTTC.

The chain joins TRBV5-1 to TRBJ2-7, with D possibly matching TRBD2 (6 bases). CDR1 is SGHRS and CDR2 is YFSETQ in the germline V gene. V dropped 0 bases and J dropped 2 bases, with 15 bases sitting between them. There are 16 residues in the CDR3. This CDR3 reads CASSLVTGGLPYEQYF. CDR3 bases: TGCGCCAGCAGCTTGGTGACCGGGGGACTGCCCTACGAGCAGTACTTC. Based on the CDR3 plus reference TRBV5-1 and TRBJ2-7, the full variable domain is KAGVTQTPRYLIKTRGQQVTLSCSPISGHRSVSWYQQTPGQGLQFLFEYFSETQRNKGNFPGRFSGRQFSNSRSEMNVSTLELGDSALYLCASSLVTGGLPYEQYFGPGTRLTVT.

V gene TRBV27 combines with J gene TRBJ1-2, with TRBD1 identical over 7 bases. This CDR3 is built from 14 residues. V shed 2 bases, J shed 8 bases, and the junction held 8 bases outside the gene matches. CDR1 and CDR2 from the germline V gene are MNHEY and SMNVEV (reference sequence). CDR3 residues: CASSLIGTENGYTF. DNA for the CDR3: TGTGCCAGCAGTTTAATAGGGACAGAGAACGGCTACACCTTC.

The genes are TRBV5-5 and TRBJ2-4; no reliable D call. CDR3 length equals 16 residues. The V end lost 0 bases, the J end lost 1 base, and 11 bases lay between the germline ends. Germline CDR1 is SGHKS and CDR2 is YYEKEE (reference sequence). The DNA for the CDR3 is TGTGCCAGCAGCTTGGTAACAGATGGGGCCAAAAACATTCAGTACTTC. This sequence encodes CASSLVTDGAKNIQYF.

CDR3 sequence reads: CASSPRVEAFF. The DNA of the CDR3 is TGTGCCAGCAGTCCCAGGGTTGAAGCTTTCTTT. The chain joins TRBV28 to TRBJ1-1, with a possible D match to TRBD1 (5 bases). This CDR3 is built from 11 residues. V was trimmed by 5 bases and J by 7 bases, leaving 8 bases between them. The germline V gene has CDR1 MDHEN and CDR2 SYDVKM.

The DNA of the CDR3 is TGCAGCGTTGACACAGGCATGAACACTGAAGCTTTCTTT. Translated, it gives CSVDTGMNTEAFF. This chain links TRBV29-1 with TRBJ1-1, with TRBD1 as a possible D gene (5 bases). Germline values: CDR1 SQVTM, CDR2 ANQGSEA. The V end was cut by 3 bases, the J end by 0 bases, with 8 bases between. This CDR3 contains 13 residues. Complete variable domain (other parts from reference TRBV29-1 and TRBJ1-1): SAVISQKPSRDICQRGTSLTIQCQVDSQVTMMFWYRQQPGQSLTLIATANQGSEATYESGFVIDKFPISRPNLTFSTLTVSNMSPEDSSIYLCSVDTGMNTEAFFGQGTRLTVV.

This chain links TRBV7-6 with TRBJ2-1, with D possibly being TRBD2 (6 bases). Trimming removed 1 base from V and 4 bases from J, with 11 bases in between. The CDR3 spans 15 residues. Germline V gene lookup returns CDR1 SGHVS and CDR2 FNYEAQ. The CDR3 is CASSLGAGIYNEQFF. DNA for the CDR3: TGTGCCAGCAGCTTAGGGGCGGGGATATACAATGAGCAGTTCTTC.

The chain uses TRBV7-2 and TRBJ2-7, with 8 bases fitting TRBD2. CDR1 is SGHTA and CDR2 is FQGNSA in the germline V gene. With V trimmed by 5 bases and J by 0 bases, 6 bases remained unmatched. The CDR3 is 15 amino acids. The CDR3 bases are TGTGCCAGCAGCGCGACTAGCGTAAGCTCCTACGAGCAGTACTTC. Its translation: CASSATSVSSYEQYF. The full variable domain, rest sourced from reference TRBV7-2 and TRBJ2-7, is GAGVSQSPSNKVTEKGKDVELRCDPISGHTALYWYRQSLGQGLEFLIYFQGNSAPDKSGLPSDRFSAERTGGSVSTLTIQRTQQEDSAVYLCASSATSVSSYEQYFGPGTRLTVT.

This chain connects TRBV14 to TRBJ2-5; 7 bases align to TRBD2. CDR3 size: 14 residues. The V segment lost 1 base and the J segment 3 bases; nucleotides outside the gene matches: 2. Germline-derived CDR1 and CDR2 are SGHDN and FVKESK. For the CDR3, the DNA is TGTGCCAGCAGCCAAGGGGGGGGAGAAGAGACCCAGTACTTC. Its translation is CASSQGGGEETQYF.

The chain links TRBV5-4 to TRBJ1-1, with 9 bases matching TRBD1. V dropped 0 bases and J dropped 6; count of bases not matched to a gene: 9. From germline, CDR1 is SGHNT and CDR2 YYREEE (reference sequence). This CDR3 spans 16 amino acids. CDR3 in DNA: TGTGCCAGCAGCTTGGGGAAGGGACAGGGTGTATCTGAAGCTTTCTTT. Translating it yields CASSLGKGQGVSEAFF.

The rearrangement uses TRBV24-1 and TRBJ2-2; D may be TRBD2 (5 bases). Germline-derived CDR1 and CDR2 are KGHDR and SFDVKD. V was shortened by 4 bases and J by 0 bases, with 14 bases between the two germline ends. The CDR3 has 17 residues. CDR3 residues: CATSDRRVNANTGELFF. Here the CDR3 DNA reads TGTGCCACCAGTGACCGGCGGGTTAACGCGAACACCGGGGAGCTGTTTTTT.

The chain carries TRBV20-1 and TRBJ2-7; D is unresolved. The germline V and J ends were trimmed by 1 base and 5 bases, with 6 bases remaining between them. CDR3 length equals 11 residues. Germline V gene sequence: CDR1 DFQATT, CDR2 SNEGSKA (reference sequence). The CDR3 loop is CSARVIDEQYF. The CDR3 bases are TGCAGTGCTAGAGTGATAGACGAGCAGTACTTC.

J is TRBJ1-2 and V is TRBV7-3; TRBD1 matches 7 bases. The CDR3 sequence is 16 residues long. Germline CDR1 SGHTA, CDR2 FQGTGA. Unmatched junction bases numbered 12, after V lost 6 bases and J lost 2 bases. CDR3 sequence: CASRPGGVTGNYGYTF. CDR3 sequence (DNA): TGTGCCAGCAGACCTGGAGGGGTGACAGGGAACTATGGCTACACCTTC.

The chain couples TRBV4-1 to TRBJ1-2; the D gene is possibly TRBD1 (6 bases). Germline V lookup: CDR1 MGHRA, CDR2 YSYEKL. V gave up 0 bases and J gave up 8 bases, with 16 bases separating them. CDR3 length: 15 residues. The CDR3 is CASSQEPGTRLGYTF. CDR3 in DNA: TGCGCCAGCAGCCAAGAGCCCGGGACAAGACTAGGCTACACCTTC.

This clone was found once. The chain combines TRBV5-5 with TRBJ1-2, with 12 bases that match TRBD1. V gave up 2 bases and J gave up 0 bases; unmatched junction bases: 5. This CDR3 is 17 amino acids long. The V gene's germline CDR1 is SGHKS and CDR2 YYEKEE (reference sequence). Here the CDR3 reads CASSFGTGGPTNYGYTF. The CDR3 DNA reads as TGTGCCAGCAGCTTTGGGACAGGGGGCCCCACTAACTATGGCTACACCTTC. The full variable domain, with the rest looked up from reference TRBV5-5 and TRBJ1-2, is DAGVTQSPTHLIKTRGQQVTLRCSPISGHKSVSWYQQVLGQGPQFIFQYYEKEERGRGNFPDRFSARQFPNYSSELNVNALLLGDSALYLCASSFGTGGPTNYGYTFGSGTRLTVV.

V usage is TRBV12-3 or TRBV12-4 and J usage is TRBJ2-7, with a weak D call TRBD1 (6 bases). Trimming pared 7 bases from V and 1 base from J, leaving 8 bases between. The CDR3 loop spans 12 amino acids. CDR3 nucleotides: TGTGCCAGCACAGGGGTATCCTACGAGCAGTACTTC. Protein: CASTGVSYEQYF.